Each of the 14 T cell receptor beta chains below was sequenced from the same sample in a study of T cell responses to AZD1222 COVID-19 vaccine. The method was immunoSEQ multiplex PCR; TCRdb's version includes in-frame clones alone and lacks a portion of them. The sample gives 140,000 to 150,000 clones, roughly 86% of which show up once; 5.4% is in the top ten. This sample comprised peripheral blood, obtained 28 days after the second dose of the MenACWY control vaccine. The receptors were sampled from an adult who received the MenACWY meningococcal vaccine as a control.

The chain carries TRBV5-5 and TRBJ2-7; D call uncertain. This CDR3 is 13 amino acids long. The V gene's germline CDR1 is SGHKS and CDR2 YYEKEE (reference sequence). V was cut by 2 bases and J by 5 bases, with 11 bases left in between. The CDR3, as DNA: TGTGCCAGCAGCTTAGGGCGGAAGGACGAGCAGTACTTC. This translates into CASSLGRKDEQYF.

The CDR3 nucleotides are TGTGCCAGCAGCCTGAGCGACTCTGGGGCCAACGTCCTGACTTTC. This sequence encodes CASSLSDSGANVLTF. The genes are TRBV11-2 and TRBJ2-6; D uncertain. The CDR3 consists of 15 residues. Germline CDR1 is SGHAT and CDR2 is FQNNGV. Trimming left V 5 bases short and J 0 bases short, with 8 bases between.

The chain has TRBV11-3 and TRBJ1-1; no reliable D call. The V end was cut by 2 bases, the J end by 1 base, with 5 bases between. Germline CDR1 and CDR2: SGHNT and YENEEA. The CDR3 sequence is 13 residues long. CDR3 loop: CASSLSGNTEAFF. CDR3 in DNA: TGTGCCAGCAGCTTATCTGGGAACACTGAAGCTTTCTTT.

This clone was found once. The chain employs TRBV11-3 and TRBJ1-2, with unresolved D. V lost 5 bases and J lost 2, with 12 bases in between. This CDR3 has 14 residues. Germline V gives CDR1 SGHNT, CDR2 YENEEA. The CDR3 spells CASSPGGGNYGYTF. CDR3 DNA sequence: TGTGCCAGCAGCCCCGGTGGTGGGAACTATGGCTACACCTTC.

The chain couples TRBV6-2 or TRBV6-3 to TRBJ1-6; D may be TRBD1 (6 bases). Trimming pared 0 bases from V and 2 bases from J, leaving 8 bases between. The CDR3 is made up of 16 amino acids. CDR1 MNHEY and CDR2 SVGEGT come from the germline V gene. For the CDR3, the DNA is TGTGCCAGCAGTTACTCGCAGGGGACCTATAATTCACCCCTCCACTTT. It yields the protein CASSYSQGTYNSPLHF.

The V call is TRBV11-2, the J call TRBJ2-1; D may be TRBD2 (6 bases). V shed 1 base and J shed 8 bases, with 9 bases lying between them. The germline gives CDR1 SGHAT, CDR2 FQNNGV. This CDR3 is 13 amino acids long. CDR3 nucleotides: TGTGCCAGCAGCTTAGGAGGGGAGGATGAGCAGTTCTTC. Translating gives CASSLGGEDEQFF.

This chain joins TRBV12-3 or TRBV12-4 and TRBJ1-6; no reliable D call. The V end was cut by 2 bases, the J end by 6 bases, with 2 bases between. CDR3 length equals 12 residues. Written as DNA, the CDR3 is TGTGCCAGCAGTTTATCTAATTCACCCCTCCACTTT. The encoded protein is CASSLSNSPLHF.

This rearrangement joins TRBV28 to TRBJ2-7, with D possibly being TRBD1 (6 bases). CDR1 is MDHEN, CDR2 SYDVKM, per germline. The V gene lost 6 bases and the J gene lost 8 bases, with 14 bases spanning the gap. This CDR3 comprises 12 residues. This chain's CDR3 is CASRQPTGKQYF. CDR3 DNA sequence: TGTGCCAGCAGACAACCCACAGGGAAGCAGTACTTC.

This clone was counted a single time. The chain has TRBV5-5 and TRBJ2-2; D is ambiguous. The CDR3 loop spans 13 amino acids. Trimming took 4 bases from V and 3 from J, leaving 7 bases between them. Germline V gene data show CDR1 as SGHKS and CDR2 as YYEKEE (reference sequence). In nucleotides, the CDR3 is TGTGCCAGCAGCAACAGCTACACCGGGGAGCTGTTTTTT. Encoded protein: CASSNSYTGELFF.

The CDR3 DNA is TGTGCCAGCAGCTTAACGGACTCTGGGGCCAACGTCCTGACTTTC. Its translation is CASSLTDSGANVLTF. The genes are TRBV7-9 and TRBJ2-6; D is uncertain. This CDR3 is built from 15 residues. Germline V gene data show CDR1 as SEHNR and CDR2 as FQNEAQ (reference sequence). Between the trimmed V and J ends, which lost 2 bases and 0 bases, there was a span of 5 bases.

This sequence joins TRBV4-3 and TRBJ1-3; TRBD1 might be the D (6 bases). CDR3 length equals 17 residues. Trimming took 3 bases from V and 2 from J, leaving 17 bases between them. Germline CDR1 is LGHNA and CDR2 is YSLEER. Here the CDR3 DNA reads TGCGCCAGCAGCCAGGAGCCAGGGGAAGGTGCTGGAAACACCATATATTTT. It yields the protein CASSQEPGEGAGNTIYF.

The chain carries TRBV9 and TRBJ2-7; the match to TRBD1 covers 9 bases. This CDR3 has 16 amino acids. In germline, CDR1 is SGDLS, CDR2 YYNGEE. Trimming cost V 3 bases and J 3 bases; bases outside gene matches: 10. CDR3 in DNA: TGTGCCAGCAGCGGAACAGGGGGCTCCCCCGTCTACGAGCAGTACTTC. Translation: CASSGTGGSPVYEQYF.

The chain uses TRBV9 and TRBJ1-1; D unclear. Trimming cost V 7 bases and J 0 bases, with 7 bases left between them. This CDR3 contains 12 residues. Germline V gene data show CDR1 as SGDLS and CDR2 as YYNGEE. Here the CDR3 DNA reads TGTGCCAGCGGACCCTTGAACACTGAAGCTTTCTTT. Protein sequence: CASGPLNTEAFF.

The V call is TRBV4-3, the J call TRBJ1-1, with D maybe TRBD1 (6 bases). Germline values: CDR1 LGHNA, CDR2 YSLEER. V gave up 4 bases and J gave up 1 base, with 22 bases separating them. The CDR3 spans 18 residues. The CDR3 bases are TGCGCCAGCAGCCCGAACCTTGGGGTAACAGGGCGGAACACTGAAGCTTTCTTT. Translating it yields CASSPNLGVTGRNTEAFF.